This TCR beta chain came from a study of cytomegalovirus exposure and HLA in healthy donors. Findings and limits, study-wide: It was 150 or so TCR beta chains that were listed as cytomegalovirus-associated.

Libraries were prepared by immunoSEQ multiplex PCR; TCRdb keeps only in-frame clonotypes and omits some of them. The sample consists of almost 65,000 clones, about 89% of them appearing once. Concerning this clone: Its matching antigen is unknown.

The length of the CDR3 is 17 residues. Germline values: CDR1 SGHDT, CDR2 YYEEEE. V shed 4 bases, J shed 1 base, and the junction held 10 bases outside the gene matches. Sequenced material: PBMCs. This chain connects TRBV5-6 to TRBJ2-5, with 10 bases identical to TRBD1. The sequence was collected from a woman younger than 35 in good health and CMV-seronegative. In DNA, the CDR3 is TGTGCCAGCAGCAAAGGGACAGGGGTACTAGTCCAAGAGACCCAGTACTTC. Its protein product is CASSKGTGVLVQETQYF. Variable domain in full (rest from reference TRBV5-6 and TRBJ2-5): DAGVTQSPTHLIKTRGQQVTLRCSPKSGHDTVSWYQQALGQGPQFIFQYYEEEERQRGNFPDRFSGHQFPNYSSELNVNALLLGDSALYLCASSKGTGVLVQETQYFGPGTRLLVL.